A selection of T cell receptor beta chains follows, all from one sample in a study of beta chain features in type 1 diabetes. Sequencing was performed with immunoSEQ multiplex PCR; in TCRdb, only in-frame clones are kept and a portion is missing. The table includes over 120,000 clones, 13% detected once. Sequencing used central memory CD4+ T cells from blood. Every receptor here comes from a man aged 18-30 years with type 1 diabetes. Both conserved end residues are part of each CDR3. Fields, in order: J gene, clone size, D gene, V gene, CDR3 protein, CDR3 DNA. D genes are given only for firm matches. Clone size appears in some rows only: once, few, many, or a class for an expanded clone.

TRBJ1-4 few - TRBV5-4 CASRSQGGNEKLFF TGTGCCAGCAGGTCACAGGGTGGTAATGAAAAACTGTTTTTT
TRBJ2-1 - - TRBV30 CAWREGHRLHNEQFF TGTGCCTGGAGGGAGGGACACCGTCTCCATAATGAGCAGTTCTTC
TRBJ1-1 many TRBD1 TRBV5-4 CASSTAQGATEAFF TGTGCCAGCAGCACAGCGCAGGGGGCAACTGAAGCTTTCTTT
TRBJ2-3 - - TRBV4-1 CASSQDQGGQGDTQYF TGCGCCAGCAGCCAAGATCAAGGAGGGCAAGGAGATACGCAGTATTTT
TRBJ1-6 few TRBD1 TRBV7-9 CASSSGTGVSYNSPLHF TGTGCCAGCAGTTCCGGGACAGGGGTGTCCTATAATTCACCCCTCCACTTT
TRBJ2-1 - TRBD1 TRBV9 CASSVAGQGYNEQFF TGTGCCAGCAGCGTAGCGGGACAGGGGTACAATGAGCAGTTCTTC
TRBJ2-1 once TRBD2 TRBV7-2 CASSLPLSSGHNEQFF TGTGCCAGCAGCTTGCCTCTTTCTAGCGGCCACAATGAGCAGTTCTTC
TRBJ2-7 few TRBD1 TRBV27 CASRLTGTVNSYEQYF TGTGCCAGCAGACTTACCGGGACAGTAAACTCCTACGAGCAGTACTTC
TRBJ2-1 few - TRBV4-2 CASSPTGVSYNEQFF TGTGCCAGCAGCCCCACGGGGGTCTCCTACAATGAGCAGTTCTTC
TRBJ2-1 many - TRBV14 CASSLDSHRGNEQFF TGTGCCAGCAGCCTCGACAGCCATAGGGGCAATGAGCAGTTCTTC
TRBJ1-6 - - TRBV11-2 CASSSPRSGRNSPLHF TGTGCCAGCAGCTCCCCCAGGTCGGGAAGGAATTCACCCCTCCACTTT
TRBJ2-3 many - TRBV29-1 CSVDKAFADTQYF TGCAGCGTCGATAAAGCTTTCGCAGATACGCAGTATTTT
TRBJ1-6 many - TRBV9 CASSLGQSNSPLHF TGTGCCAGCAGCCTAGGACAGTCTAATTCACCCCTCCACTTT
TRBJ2-1 few TRBD1 TRBV29-1 CSVGQGSYNEQFF TGCAGCGTGGGACAGGGCTCCTACAATGAGCAGTTCTTC
TRBJ2-5 - - TRBV6-6 CATLRMETQYF TGTGCCACCCTACGAATGGAGACCCAGTACTTC
TRBJ2-5 few - TRBV10-3 CAISGGETQYF TGTGCCATCAGTGGGGGAGAGACCCAGTACTTC
TRBJ1-1 - - TRBV10-3 CAISVSPGVAEAFF TGTGCCATCAGTGTATCCCCGGGGGTTGCTGAAGCTTTCTTT
TRBJ2-5 few TRBD2 TRBV4-1 CASSQISGGTETQYF TGCGCCAGCAGCCAGATTAGCGGGGGGACAGAGACCCAGTACTTC